This TCR beta chain was captured in a study of blood T cell repertoires in COVID-19. Across the whole study: Samples taken during acute and convalescent COVID-19 were collected in the United States, Italy and Spain. Nucleic acid was either cDNA or gDNA, and it came from T cells, B-cell-depleted T cells, or PBMCs.

Per the study methods: From reference gene primer amplification, estimates of nucleated cell counts were derived. The data were produced by immunoSEQ multiplex PCR, yet TCRdb's version contains in-frame clones alone and is incomplete. D and trimming were read from the DNA, whereas the V and J calls and clone size are those reported in that table. Of some 190,000 clones in the sample, more than 60% were seen once. Germline assignment: CDR1 SGDLS and CDR2 YYNGEE. V shed 4 bases and J shed 3 bases, with 14 bases lying between them. The CDR3 totals 15 residues. In this sample, this clone turned up once. The V gene is TRBV9, the J gene TRBJ2-1; D is uncertain. Sequencing was done on a sample of peripheral blood. The TCR comes from a woman aged 50 to 60 with acute or convalescent COVID-19. For the CDR3, the DNA is TGTGCCAGCAGCAGTCCACGAGCGAACTACAATGAGCAGTTCTTC. This encodes CASSSPRANYNEQFF.